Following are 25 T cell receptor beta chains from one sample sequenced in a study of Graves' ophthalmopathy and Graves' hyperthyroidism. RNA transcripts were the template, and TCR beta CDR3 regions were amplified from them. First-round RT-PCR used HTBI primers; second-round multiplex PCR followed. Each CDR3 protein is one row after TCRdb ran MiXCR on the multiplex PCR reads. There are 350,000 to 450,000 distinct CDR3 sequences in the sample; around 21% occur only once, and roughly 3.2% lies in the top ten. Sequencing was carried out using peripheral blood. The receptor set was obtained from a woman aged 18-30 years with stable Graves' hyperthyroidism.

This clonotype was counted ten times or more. The CDR3 DNA is TGTGCCAGCAGTGACGCAGGGGGCAGGCCTGCCGAGCAGTACTTC. It encodes CASSDAGGRPAEQYF. The J gene is TRBJ2-7, the V gene TRBV12-3 or TRBV12-4, with TRBD1 matching 8 bases. CDR3 length: 15 amino acids. With V trimmed by 5 bases and J by 6 bases, 12 bases remained unmatched.

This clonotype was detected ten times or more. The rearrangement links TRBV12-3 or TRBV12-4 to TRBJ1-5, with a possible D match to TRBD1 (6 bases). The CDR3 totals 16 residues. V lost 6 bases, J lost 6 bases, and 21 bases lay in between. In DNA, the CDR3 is TGTGCCAGCAGCCGGGGAGCTACAGGGTTAGGTCAGCCCCAGCATTTT. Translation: CASSRGATGLGQPQHF.

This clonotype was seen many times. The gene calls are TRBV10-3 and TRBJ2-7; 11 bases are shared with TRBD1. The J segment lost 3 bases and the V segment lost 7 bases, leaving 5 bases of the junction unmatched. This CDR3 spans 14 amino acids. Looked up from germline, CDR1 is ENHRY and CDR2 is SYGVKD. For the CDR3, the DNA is TGTGCCATCAAAACCGGGACAGGGGGCTACGAGCAGTACTTC. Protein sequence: CAIKTGTGGYEQYF.

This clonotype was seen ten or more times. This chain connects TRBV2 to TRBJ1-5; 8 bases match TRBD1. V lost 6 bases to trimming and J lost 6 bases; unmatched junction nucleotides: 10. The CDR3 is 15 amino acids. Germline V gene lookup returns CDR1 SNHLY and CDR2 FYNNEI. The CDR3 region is CASSAGQGWGQPQHF. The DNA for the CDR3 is TGTGCCAGCAGCGCCGGACAGGGCTGGGGTCAGCCCCAGCATTTT.

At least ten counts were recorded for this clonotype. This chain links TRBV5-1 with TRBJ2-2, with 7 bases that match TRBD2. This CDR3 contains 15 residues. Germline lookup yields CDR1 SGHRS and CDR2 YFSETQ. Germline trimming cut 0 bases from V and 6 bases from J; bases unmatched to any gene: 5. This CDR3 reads CASSLGGSSAGELFF. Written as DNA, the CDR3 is TGCGCCAGCAGCTTGGGCGGGAGCAGCGCCGGGGAGCTGTTTTTT.

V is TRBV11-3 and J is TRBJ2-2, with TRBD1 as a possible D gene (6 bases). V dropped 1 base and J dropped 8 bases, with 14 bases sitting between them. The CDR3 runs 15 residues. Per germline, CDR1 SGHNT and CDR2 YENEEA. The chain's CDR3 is CASSLVSGVSGELFF. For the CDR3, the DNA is TGTGCCAGCAGCTTAGTCTCAGGGGTTTCGGGGGAGCTGTTTTTT.

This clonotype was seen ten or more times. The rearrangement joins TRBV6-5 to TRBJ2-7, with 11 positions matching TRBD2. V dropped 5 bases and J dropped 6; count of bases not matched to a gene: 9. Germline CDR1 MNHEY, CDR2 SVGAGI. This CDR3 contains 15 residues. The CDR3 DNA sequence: TGTGCCAGCAGTCCGGAGACTAGCGGGGTTACCGAGCAGTACTTC. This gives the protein CASSPETSGVTEQYF.

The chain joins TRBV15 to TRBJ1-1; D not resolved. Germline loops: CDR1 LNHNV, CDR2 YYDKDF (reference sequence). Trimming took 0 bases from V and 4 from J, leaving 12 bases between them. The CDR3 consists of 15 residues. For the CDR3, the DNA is TGTGCCACCAGCAGAGATCCGGGTGCTGTCACTGAAGCTTTCTTT. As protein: CATSRDPGAVTEAFF.

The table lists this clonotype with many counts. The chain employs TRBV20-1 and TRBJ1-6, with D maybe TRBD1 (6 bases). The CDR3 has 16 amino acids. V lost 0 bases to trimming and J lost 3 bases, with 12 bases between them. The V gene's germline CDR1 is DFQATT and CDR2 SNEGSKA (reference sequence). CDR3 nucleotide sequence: TGCAGTGCTAGAGACGACAGGACATACTATAATTCACCCCTCCACTTT. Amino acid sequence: CSARDDRTYYNSPLHF.

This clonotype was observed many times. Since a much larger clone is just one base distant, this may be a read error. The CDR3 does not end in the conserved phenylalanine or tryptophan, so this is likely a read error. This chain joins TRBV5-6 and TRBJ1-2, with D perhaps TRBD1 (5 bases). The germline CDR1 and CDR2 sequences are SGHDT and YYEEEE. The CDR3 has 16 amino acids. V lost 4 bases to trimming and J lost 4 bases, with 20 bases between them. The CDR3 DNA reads TGTGCCAGCAGCCCGGGGACGCCTCGTGCGAGCTATGGCTACACCCTC. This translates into CASSPGTPRASYGYTL.

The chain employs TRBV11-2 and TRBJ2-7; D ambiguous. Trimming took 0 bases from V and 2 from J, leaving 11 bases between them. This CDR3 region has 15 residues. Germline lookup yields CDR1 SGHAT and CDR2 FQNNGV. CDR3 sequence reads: CASSLDLSDTYEQYF. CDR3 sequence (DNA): TGTGCCAGCAGCTTAGATCTGTCCGACACCTACGAGCAGTACTTC.

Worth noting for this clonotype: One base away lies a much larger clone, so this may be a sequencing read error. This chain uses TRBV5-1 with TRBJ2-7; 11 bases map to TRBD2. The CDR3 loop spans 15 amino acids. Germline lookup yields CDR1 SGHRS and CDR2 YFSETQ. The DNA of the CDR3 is TGCGCCAGCAGCTTTTCCGGGACTAGCGGCTACGAGCAGTGCTTC. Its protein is CASSFSGTSGYEQCF.

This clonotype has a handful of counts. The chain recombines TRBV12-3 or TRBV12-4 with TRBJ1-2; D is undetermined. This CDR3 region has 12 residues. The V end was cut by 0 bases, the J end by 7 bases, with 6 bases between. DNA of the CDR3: TGTGCCAGCAGTTTAGCAGGCTTTGGCTACACCTTC. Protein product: CASSLAGFGYTF.

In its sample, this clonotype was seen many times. CDR3 loop: CSARDTRQGDEQYF. Written as DNA, the CDR3 is TGCAGTGCTAGAGATACTCGACAGGGGGACGAGCAGTACTTC. V usage is TRBV20-1 and J usage is TRBJ2-7, with 9 bases fitting TRBD1. CDR1 is DFQATT and CDR2 is SNEGSKA in the germline V gene (reference sequence). The CDR3 has 14 residues. The V gene end was trimmed by 0 bases and the J gene end by 5 bases; junction bases not matched to a gene: 5.

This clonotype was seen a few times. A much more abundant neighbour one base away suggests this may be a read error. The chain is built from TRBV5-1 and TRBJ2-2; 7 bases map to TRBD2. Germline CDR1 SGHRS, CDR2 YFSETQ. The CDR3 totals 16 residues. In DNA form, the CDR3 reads TGCGCCAGCAGCTTCGCGGCGGGAGAGGTCACCGGGGAGCTGTGTTTT. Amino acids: CASSFAAGEVTGELCF.

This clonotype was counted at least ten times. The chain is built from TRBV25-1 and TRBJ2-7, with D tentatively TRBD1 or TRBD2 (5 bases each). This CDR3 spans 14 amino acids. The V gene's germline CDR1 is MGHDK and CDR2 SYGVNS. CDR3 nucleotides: TGTGCTAAAATCCGCCGGGACCCAGACTACGAGCAGTACTTC. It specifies CAKIRRDPDYEQYF.

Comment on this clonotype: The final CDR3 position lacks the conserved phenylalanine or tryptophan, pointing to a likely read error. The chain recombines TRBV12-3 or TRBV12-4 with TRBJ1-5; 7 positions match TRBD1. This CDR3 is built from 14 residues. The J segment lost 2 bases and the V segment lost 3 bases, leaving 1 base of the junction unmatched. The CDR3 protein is CASSFQGGNQPQHV. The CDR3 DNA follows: TGTGCCAGCAGTTTTCAGGGGGGCAATCAGCCCCAGCATGTT.

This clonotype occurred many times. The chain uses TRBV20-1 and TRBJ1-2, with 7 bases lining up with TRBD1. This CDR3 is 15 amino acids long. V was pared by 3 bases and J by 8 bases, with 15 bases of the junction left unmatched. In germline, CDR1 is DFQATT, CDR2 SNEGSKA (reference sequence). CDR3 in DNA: TGCAGTGCTAGCCACCATCCCACAGGGGTAGACGGCTACACCTTC. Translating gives CSASHHPTGVDGYTF.

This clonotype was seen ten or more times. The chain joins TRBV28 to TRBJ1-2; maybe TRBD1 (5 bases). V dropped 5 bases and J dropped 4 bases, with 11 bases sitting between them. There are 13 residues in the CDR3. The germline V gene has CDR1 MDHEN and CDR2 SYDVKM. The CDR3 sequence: CASSPTGTYGYTF. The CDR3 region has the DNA TGTGCCAGCAGTCCAACCGGGACCTATGGCTACACCTTC.

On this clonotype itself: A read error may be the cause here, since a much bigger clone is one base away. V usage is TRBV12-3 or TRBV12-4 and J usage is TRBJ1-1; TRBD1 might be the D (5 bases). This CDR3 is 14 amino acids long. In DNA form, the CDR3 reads TGTGCCAGCATCCCGGGGGGGTTGGACACTGAATCTTTCTTT. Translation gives CASIPGGLDTESFF.

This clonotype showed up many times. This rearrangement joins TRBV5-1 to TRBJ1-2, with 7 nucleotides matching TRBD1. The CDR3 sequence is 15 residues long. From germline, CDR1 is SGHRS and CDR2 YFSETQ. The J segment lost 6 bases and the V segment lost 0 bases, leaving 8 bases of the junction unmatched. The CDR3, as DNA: TGCGCCAGCAGCTTGGTCCTAACAGGGGTCAATGGCTACACCTTC. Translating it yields CASSLVLTGVNGYTF.

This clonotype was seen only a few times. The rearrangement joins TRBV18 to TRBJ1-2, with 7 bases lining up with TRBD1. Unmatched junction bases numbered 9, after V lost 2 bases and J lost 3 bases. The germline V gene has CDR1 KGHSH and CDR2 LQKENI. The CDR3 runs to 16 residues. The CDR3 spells CASSPWTGGLDYGYTF. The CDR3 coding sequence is TGTGCCAGCTCACCATGGACAGGCGGTCTTGACTATGGCTACACCTTC.

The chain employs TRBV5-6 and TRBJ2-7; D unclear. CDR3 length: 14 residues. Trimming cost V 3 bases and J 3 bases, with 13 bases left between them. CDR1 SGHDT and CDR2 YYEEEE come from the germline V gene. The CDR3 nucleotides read TGTGCCAGCAGCTACGCTCAATCGGTCTACGAGCAGTACTTC. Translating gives CASSYAQSVYEQYF.

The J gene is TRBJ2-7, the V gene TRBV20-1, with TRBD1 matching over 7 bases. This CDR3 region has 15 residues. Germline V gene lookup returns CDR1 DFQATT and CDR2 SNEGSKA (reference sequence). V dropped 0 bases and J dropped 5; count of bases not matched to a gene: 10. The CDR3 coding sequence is TGCAGTGCTAGAGAGGTGGCAGGGGGTGTCCACGAGCAGTACTTC. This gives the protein CSAREVAGGVHEQYF.

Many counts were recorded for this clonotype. The CDR3 protein is CASSLEDLLGEQYF. CDR3 DNA: TGTGCCAGCAGCTTAGAGGACTTACTGGGGGAGCAGTACTTC. The V call is TRBV11-2, the J call TRBJ2-7, with TRBD2 as a possible D gene (5 bases). Germline CDR1 SGHAT, CDR2 FQNNGV. V was pared by 0 bases and J by 7 bases, with 13 bases between. This CDR3 contains 14 residues.